The TCR beta chain under discussion was sequenced for a study of blood T cells in healthy people across ages. The CDR3 is 13 amino acids. Germline values: CDR1 MNHEY, CDR2 SVGAGI. Trimming took 2 bases from V and 7 from J, leaving 8 bases between them. Together with a sample-barcoded 5' primer, a J-beta primer mix was included in a second PCR lasting about 6 to 12 cycles. TCRdb reprocessed the 5' RACE reads with MiXCR, giving one entry per CDR3 protein. The table lists roughly 1,100,000 distinct CDR3 sequences, about 25% of them singletons. The data also belong to a second study, concerning T cells of mothers and their children. That work adds: During the second PCR, the M1S primer introduced sample barcodes along with 2-4 random nucleotides. With unrelated pairs as the comparison, related mother-child pairs had a slightly higher overlap that was not significant.

The source material was blood. This TCR derives from a girl aged 2 to 9 in good health. The V gene is TRBV6-5, the J gene TRBJ2-2; D not resolved. The CDR3 coding sequence is TGTGCCAGCAGTTACGGGTTAGGCGGGGAGCTGTTTTTT. It codes for CASSYGLGGELFF.